Listed below are T cell receptor beta chains from one sample, sequenced in a study of long-term antiretroviral therapy in people with HIV. Using immunoSEQ multiplex PCR, the repertoire was profiled, and TCRdb retains in-frame clones only, with some absent. Of 9,000 or so clones detected, 75% to 80% appear once; the ten largest clones hold roughly 25%. The sample was unsorted PBMCs, taken 0.6 years before starting antiretroviral therapy. The receptors were gathered from a man aged 40-49 years with HIV. The CDR3 runs from the conserved cysteine through the conserved F or W. Each record gives: V gene, D gene, clone size, CDR3 length, J gene, CDR3 DNA, CDR3 protein. A D gene is named only where the DNA matches it firmly. Rows give clone size only sometimes, using once, few, many, or a class for an expanded clone.

TRBV27	NA	NA	15	TRBJ2-7	TGTGCCAGCAGTCCCCTCGGGGCTAGCTCCTACGAGCAGTACTTC	CASSPLGASSYEQYF
TRBV28	TRBD2	NA	14	TRBJ2-7	TGTGCCAGCAGTTTCCCGGGGGGGCCCTACGAGCAGTACTTC	CASSFPGGPYEQYF
TRBV2	NA	few	15	TRBJ2-7	TGTGCCAGCATTCGACAGAAAGTTCTTTCCTACGAGCAGTACTTC	CASIRQKVLSYEQYF
TRBV13	NA	NA	15	TRBJ1-1	TGTGCCAGCATTTATGGGGGGCGCGGTAACACTGAAGCTTTCTTT	CASIYGGRGNTEAFF
TRBV2	TRBD1	NA	15	TRBJ1-6	TGTGCCAGCAGTTACCGGGACAGGGGTAATTCACCCCTCCACTTT	CASSYRDRGNSPLHF
TRBV5-1	NA	NA	13	TRBJ1-2	TGCGCCAGCAGCTTGGTAGGGAACTATGGCTACACCTTC	CASSLVGNYGYTF
TRBV27	TRBD2	NA	15	TRBJ2-1	TGTGCCAGCATTCAACTAGCGGGGGGCCCCAATGAGCAGTTCTTC	CASIQLAGGPNEQFF
TRBV7-9	TRBD1	NA	15	TRBJ1-4	TGTGCCAGCAGCTTGGGGGGACAGGCCGCCGGAAAACTGTTTTTT	CASSLGGQAAGKLFF
TRBV7-8	NA	NA	13	TRBJ2-5	TGTGCCAGCAGCTACGGGGGGCCAGAGACCCAGTACTTC	CASSYGGPETQYF
TRBV6-5	TRBD1	once	15	TRBJ1-2	TGTGCCAGCAGTTACAGGTCGGACAGGGGGACCGGCTACACCTTC	CASSYRSDRGTGYTF
TRBV9	TRBD2	NA	15	TRBJ2-7	TGTGCCAGCAGCCCTTCGGGGGGAAACACCTACGAGCAGTACTTC	CASSPSGGNTYEQYF
TRBV2	NA	NA	14	TRBJ2-5	TGTGCCAGCAGTGCGGGGCCTGGGGAAGAGACCCAGTACTTC	CASSAGPGEETQYF
TRBV14	NA	NA	12	TRBJ2-1	TGTGCCAGCAGCCAAGGGGGACTCGAGCAGTTCTTC	CASSQGGLEQFF
TRBV5-1	NA	NA	15	TRBJ1-1	TGCGCCAGCAGCTTGGTAGGGGAACTGAACACTGAAGCTTTCTTT	CASSLVGELNTEAFF
TRBV4-1	NA	few	15	TRBJ1-6	TGCGCCAGCAGCCAAGCGGGGACGGGCAATTCACCCCTCCACTTT	CASSQAGTGNSPLHF
TRBV19	NA	NA	14	TRBJ1-2	TGTGCCAGTAGGGGGGATGCGGGAAACTATGGCTACACCTTC	CASRGDAGNYGYTF
TRBV11-2	NA	NA	14	TRBJ2-7	TGTGCCAGCAGCTTAGTGGGTCAGGGTGGCGAGCAGTACTTC	CASSLVGQGGEQYF
TRBV27	NA	few	13	TRBJ1-6	TGTGCCAGCAGGACGACCTATAATTCACCCCTCCACTTT	CASRTTYNSPLHF
TRBV7-9	NA	NA	15	TRBJ1-3	TGTGCCAGCAGCTTAGAAGTCGTGCCTGGAAACACCATATATTTT	CASSLEVVPGNTIYF
TRBV5-4	NA	NA	15	TRBJ2-1	TGTGCCAGCAGCTTGGGTCGGAGCTCCTACAATGAGCAGTTCTTC	CASSLGRSSYNEQFF
TRBV2	NA	NA	15	TRBJ1-2	TGTGCCAGCAGTGAAGAAGGACAGTCTTACTATGGCTACACCTTC	CASSEEGQSYYGYTF
TRBV11-1	NA	few	12	TRBJ2-3	TGTGCCAGCAGACTCGTCGGGGATACGCAGTATTTT	CASRLVGDTQYF
TRBV4-1	TRBD1	NA	15	TRBJ1-2	TGCGCCAGCAGCCCGGGACAGAATCTGAACTATGGCTACACCTTC	CASSPGQNLNYGYTF
TRBV30	NA	NA	12	TRBJ1-1	TGTGCCTGGAGTGCGGGGTACACTGAAGCTTTCTTT	CAWSAGYTEAFF
TRBV5-6	NA	NA	16	TRBJ1-6	TGTGCCAGCAGCTTGAAGGGGAGGGGAGAGAATTCACCCCTCCACTTT	CASSLKGRGENSPLHF
TRBV5-1	TRBD1	NA	15	TRBJ1-1	TGCGCCAGCAGCTCCTGGACAGGGATGAACACTGAAGCTTTCTTT	CASSSWTGMNTEAFF
TRBV7-3	NA	NA	12	TRBJ2-2	TGTGCCAGCAGCCCCGATTATGGGGAGCTGTTTTTT	CASSPDYGELFF
TRBV20-1	NA	NA	11	TRBJ2-5	TGCAGTGTGGGGTACCAAGAGACCCAGTACTTC	CSVGYQETQYF
TRBV2	NA	NA	12	TRBJ1-4	TGTGCCAGCAGTGAGGGAGGACAGTTTATGTTTTTT	CASSEGGQFMFF
TRBV7-9	NA	NA	13	TRBJ1-1	TGTGCCAGCAACCTGGGAGGGGCCACTGAAGCTTTCTTT	CASNLGGATEAFF
TRBV6-6	TRBD1	NA	14	TRBJ1-1	TGTGCCAGCAACCCCGGGACAGTGAACACTGAAGCTTTCTTT	CASNPGTVNTEAFF
TRBV5-4	NA	NA	13	TRBJ2-7	TGTGCCAGCAGCTTCGTGGAACGCCCCGAGCAGTACTTC	CASSFVERPEQYF
TRBV6-6	TRBD1	NA	14	TRBJ1-1	TGTGCCAGCAGTGTAGGACAGGGCTACACTGAAGCTTTCTTT	CASSVGQGYTEAFF
TRBV2	NA	NA	13	TRBJ1-2	TGTGCCAGCAGTGAATCCAGGGAGGAAGGCTACACCTTC	CASSESREEGYTF
TRBV6-6	TRBD1	NA	15	TRBJ1-3	TGTGCCAGCAGTTGGGGACAGGGGGTAGAAAACACCATATATTTT	CASSWGQGVENTIYF
TRBV11-3	NA	medium-sized	12	TRBJ1-1	TGTGCCAGCAGCTTCGTGGGCGCTGAAGCTTTCTTT	CASSFVGAEAFF
TRBV11-3	NA	NA	14	TRBJ1-1	TGTGCCAGCAGCTTAGAAGGGGGGGACACTGAAGCTTTCTTT	CASSLEGGDTEAFF
TRBV9	TRBD1	NA	15	TRBJ1-3	TGTGCCAGCAGCCCGGAAGACAGGGGTAGAAACACCATATATTTT	CASSPEDRGRNTIYF
TRBV5-6	TRBD1	NA	15	TRBJ1-2	TGTGCCAGCAGCCGGGACAGGTCCCTCCCCCTCCCGTACACCTTC	CASSRDRSLPLPYTF
TRBV10-2	NA	NA	12	TRBJ1-6	TGCGCCAGCAGGGACACTAATTCACCCCTCCACTTT	CASRDTNSPLHF
TRBV6-4	NA	NA	16	TRBJ2-6	TGTGCCAGCAGTGACTCAACCATTTCTGGGGCCAACGTCCTGACTTTC	CASSDSTISGANVLTF
TRBV9	NA	NA	17	TRBJ2-2	TGTGCCAGCAGCGTAGGAGGTGGGGGAGTCGGAGCCGGGGAGCTGTTTTTT	CASSVGGGGVGAGELFF
TRBV5-1	NA	NA	13	TRBJ2-2	TGCGCCAGCAGCGTGGAGGGTTCCGGGGAGCTGTTTTTT	CASSVEGSGELFF